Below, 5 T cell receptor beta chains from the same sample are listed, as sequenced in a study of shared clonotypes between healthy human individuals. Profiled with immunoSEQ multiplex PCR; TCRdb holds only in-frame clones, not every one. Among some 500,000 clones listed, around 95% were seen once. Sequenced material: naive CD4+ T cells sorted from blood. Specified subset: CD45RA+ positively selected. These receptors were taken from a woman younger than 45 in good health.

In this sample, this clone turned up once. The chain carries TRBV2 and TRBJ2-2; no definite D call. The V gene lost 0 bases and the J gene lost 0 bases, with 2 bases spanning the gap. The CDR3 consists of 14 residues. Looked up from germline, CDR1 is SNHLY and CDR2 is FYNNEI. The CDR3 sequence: CASSEAANTGELFF. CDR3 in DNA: TGTGCCAGCAGTGAAGCAGCGAACACCGGGGAGCTGTTTTTT.

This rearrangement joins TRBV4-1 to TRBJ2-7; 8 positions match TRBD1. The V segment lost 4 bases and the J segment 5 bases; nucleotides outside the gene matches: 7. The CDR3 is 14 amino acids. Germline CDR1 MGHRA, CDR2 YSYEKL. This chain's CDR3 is CASSRTPGGDEQYF. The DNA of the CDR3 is TGCGCCAGCAGCCGAACCCCAGGGGGCGACGAGCAGTACTTC.

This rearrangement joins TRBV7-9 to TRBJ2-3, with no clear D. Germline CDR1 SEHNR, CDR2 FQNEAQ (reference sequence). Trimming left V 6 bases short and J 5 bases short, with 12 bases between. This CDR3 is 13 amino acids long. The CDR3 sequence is CASRWRSRDTQYF. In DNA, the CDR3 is TGTGCCAGCAGGTGGCGGTCCCGAGATACGCAGTATTTT. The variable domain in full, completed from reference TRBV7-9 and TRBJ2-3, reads DTGVSQNPRHKITKRGQNVTFRCDPISEHNRLYWYRQTLGQGPEFLTYFQNEAQLEKSRLLSDRFSAERPKGSFSTLEIQRTEQGDSAMYLCASRWRSRDTQYFGPGTRLTVL.

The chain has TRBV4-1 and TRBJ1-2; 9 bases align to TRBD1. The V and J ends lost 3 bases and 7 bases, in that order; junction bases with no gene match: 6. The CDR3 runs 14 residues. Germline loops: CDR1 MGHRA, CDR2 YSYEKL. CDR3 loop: CASSHGQGLGGYTF. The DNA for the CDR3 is TGCGCCAGCAGCCACGGACAGGGGTTGGGTGGCTACACCTTC.

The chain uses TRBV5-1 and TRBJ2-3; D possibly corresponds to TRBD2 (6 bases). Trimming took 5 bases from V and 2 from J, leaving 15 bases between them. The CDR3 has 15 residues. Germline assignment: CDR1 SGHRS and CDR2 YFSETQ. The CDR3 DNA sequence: TGCGCCAGCAGTAGGGATAGCGGAGACACAGATACGCAGTATTTT. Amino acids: CASSRDSGDTDTQYF.